This is a list of T cell receptor beta chains from one sample in a study of Ad26.COV2.S vaccination and SARS-CoV-2 variants. Sequenced by immunoSEQ multiplex PCR; TCRdb stores in-frame clones only, minus some. Of more than 300,000 clones in the sample, about 86% were seen once. The sample consisted of peripheral blood, taken in a trial of Ad26.COV2.S vaccine versus placebo. Receptor source: a person aged 18-60 years who received the Ad26.COV2.S COVID-19 vaccine or a placebo. Both conserved end residues are part of each CDR3. Each record gives: J gene, D gene, CDR3 length, clone size, V gene, CDR3 protein, CDR3 DNA. The D gene is left open where the match is weak. Only part of the rows carry a size: once, few, many, or a class if the clone is expanded.

j_gene: TRBJ2-7; d_gene: .; len: 13; abundance: .; v_gene: TRBV19; CDR3aa: CATSGTLTYEQYF; CDR3nt: TGTGCCACGTCCGGGACTCTTACCTACGAGCAGTACTTC
j_gene: TRBJ1-1; d_gene: .; len: 16; abundance: .; v_gene: TRBV18; CDR3aa: CASSPPIAHTVTEAFF; CDR3nt: TGTGCCAGCTCACCACCGATCGCCCACACAGTGACTGAAGCTTTCTTT
j_gene: TRBJ1-4; d_gene: TRBD1; len: 14; abundance: .; v_gene: TRBV6-5; CDR3aa: CASSPRGSVEKLFF; CDR3nt: TGTGCCAGCAGCCCCAGGGGGAGTGTTGAAAAACTGTTTTTT
j_gene: TRBJ2-1; d_gene: .; len: 13; abundance: .; v_gene: TRBV4-1; CDR3aa: CASSQEGRHEQFF; CDR3nt: TGCGCCAGCAGCCAAGAGGGGAGGCATGAGCAGTTCTTC
j_gene: TRBJ2-5; d_gene: .; len: 13; abundance: .; v_gene: TRBV11-2; CDR3aa: CASSPLTSLSQYF; CDR3nt: TGTGCCAGCAGCCCGCTGACTAGTTTATCCCAGTACTTC
j_gene: TRBJ2-1; d_gene: TRBD2; len: 16; abundance: .; v_gene: TRBV9; CDR3aa: CASSVVPSGSYHEQFF; CDR3nt: TGTGCCAGCAGCGTAGTCCCTAGCGGGAGTTACCATGAGCAGTTCTTC
j_gene: TRBJ1-5; d_gene: TRBD1; len: 15; abundance: .; v_gene: TRBV24-1; CDR3aa: CATSDRTGGNQPQHF; CDR3nt: TGTGCCACCAGTGATCGGACAGGGGGCAATCAGCCCCAGCATTTT
j_gene: TRBJ1-5; d_gene: .; len: 14; abundance: .; v_gene: TRBV28; CDR3aa: CASSLIREGQPQHF; CDR3nt: TGTGCCAGCAGTTTAATCAGGGAGGGTCAGCCCCAGCATTTT
j_gene: TRBJ2-7; d_gene: TRBD2; len: 17; abundance: .; v_gene: TRBV7-2; CDR3aa: CASSPRTSGTLLDEQYF; CDR3nt: TGTGCCAGCAGCCCCAGGACTAGCGGCACCCTTCTTGACGAGCAGTACTTC
j_gene: TRBJ1-5; d_gene: TRBD1; len: 13; abundance: few; v_gene: TRBV12-3/TRBV12-4; CDR3aa: CASSWDRDQPQHF; CDR3nt: TGTGCCAGCAGCTGGGACAGGGATCAGCCCCAGCATTTT
j_gene: TRBJ2-1; d_gene: .; len: 17; abundance: .; v_gene: TRBV7-2; CDR3aa: CASSLATNWGGGSEQFF; CDR3nt: TGTGCCAGCAGCTTAGCAACGAATTGGGGGGGCGGGAGTGAGCAGTTCTTC
j_gene: TRBJ1-2; d_gene: .; len: 15; abundance: .; v_gene: TRBV21-1; CDR3aa: CASSIAGDSAYGYTF; CDR3nt: TGTGCCAGCAGCATAGCAGGGGACTCGGCGTACGGCTACACCTTC
j_gene: TRBJ2-1; d_gene: TRBD1; len: 16; abundance: .; v_gene: TRBV5-1; CDR3aa: CASSSVTGMKDNEQFF; CDR3nt: TGCGCCAGCAGTTCAGTGACAGGGATGAAAGACAATGAGCAGTTCTTC
j_gene: TRBJ1-6; d_gene: TRBD1; len: 14; abundance: .; v_gene: TRBV27; CDR3aa: CASTIGDRDSPLHF; CDR3nt: TGTGCCAGCACGATCGGGGACAGGGATTCACCCCTCCACTTT
j_gene: TRBJ2-3; d_gene: .; len: 15; abundance: .; v_gene: TRBV19; CDR3aa: CASSMSSGSTDTQYF; CDR3nt: TGTGCCAGTAGTATGTCCAGCGGGAGCACAGATACGCAGTATTTT
j_gene: TRBJ1-3; d_gene: .; len: 15; abundance: .; v_gene: TRBV7-2; CDR3aa: CASSSPRSSGNTIYF; CDR3nt: TGTGCCAGCAGCTCCCCCAGGAGCTCTGGAAACACCATATATTTT
j_gene: TRBJ2-3; d_gene: .; len: 17; abundance: .; v_gene: TRBV5-6; CDR3aa: CASSLFSRLWGTDTQYF; CDR3nt: TGTGCCAGCAGCTTGTTTTCTCGACTTTGGGGCACAGATACGCAGTATTTT
j_gene: TRBJ2-5; d_gene: .; len: 13; abundance: .; v_gene: TRBV11-2; CDR3aa: CASSRTEQETQYF; CDR3nt: TGTGCCAGCAGCCGGACGGAGCAAGAGACCCAGTACTTC
j_gene: TRBJ1-5; d_gene: .; len: 15; abundance: .; v_gene: TRBV7-9; CDR3aa: CASSLAEFGNQPQHF; CDR3nt: TGTGCCAGCAGCTTAGCTGAGTTCGGCAATCAGCCCCAGCATTTT
j_gene: TRBJ2-7; d_gene: .; len: 14; abundance: .; v_gene: TRBV19; CDR3aa: CASSYAGGPYEQYF; CDR3nt: TGTGCCAGTAGTTACGCAGGAGGCCCCTACGAGCAGTACTTC
j_gene: TRBJ1-5; d_gene: TRBD1; len: 18; abundance: .; v_gene: TRBV10-3; CDR3aa: CAISDGTGGQDSNQPQHF; CDR3nt: TGTGCCATCAGTGACGGGACAGGGGGTCAAGATAGCAATCAGCCCCAGCATTTT
j_gene: TRBJ1-1; d_gene: .; len: 12; abundance: .; v_gene: TRBV6-6; CDR3aa: CASSSAGGAAFF; CDR3nt: TGTGCCAGCAGTTCGGCGGGAGGGGCGGCTTTCTTT
j_gene: TRBJ2-3; d_gene: .; len: 17; abundance: .; v_gene: TRBV7-2; CDR3aa: CASSQGGVWASADTQYF; CDR3nt: TGTGCCAGCAGCCAGGGAGGCGTGTGGGCGTCCGCAGATACGCAGTATTTT
j_gene: TRBJ2-7; d_gene: TRBD2; len: 15; abundance: .; v_gene: TRBV11-2; CDR3aa: CASSLESGLAYEQYF; CDR3nt: TGTGCCAGCAGCTTAGAATCAGGACTAGCTTACGAGCAGTACTTC
j_gene: TRBJ1-1; d_gene: TRBD1; len: 14; abundance: .; v_gene: TRBV5-4; CDR3aa: CASSPPGQGSEAFF; CDR3nt: TGTGCCAGCAGCCCCCCGGGACAGGGCTCTGAAGCTTTCTTT
j_gene: TRBJ2-7; d_gene: TRBD2; len: 17; abundance: once; v_gene: TRBV12-5; CDR3aa: CASGLVPGGREAYEQYF; CDR3nt: TGTGCTAGTGGTTTGGTCCCCGGGGGGCGGGAGGCCTACGAGCAGTACTTC
j_gene: TRBJ1-1; d_gene: .; len: 14; abundance: .; v_gene: TRBV7-2; CDR3aa: CASSPPRGNTEAFF; CDR3nt: TGTGCCAGCAGCCCCCCTCGCGGGAACACTGAAGCTTTCTTT
j_gene: TRBJ2-5; d_gene: TRBD1; len: 15; abundance: .; v_gene: TRBV5-6; CDR3aa: CASSSWTGRVETQYF; CDR3nt: TGTGCCAGCAGCTCCTGGACAGGGCGGGTGGAGACCCAGTACTTC
j_gene: TRBJ1-5; d_gene: .; len: 16; abundance: .; v_gene: TRBV27; CDR3aa: CASSLSNPYSNQPQHF; CDR3nt: TGTGCCAGCAGTTTATCGAATCCTTATAGCAATCAGCCCCAGCATTTT
j_gene: TRBJ1-1; d_gene: .; len: 14; abundance: .; v_gene: TRBV2; CDR3aa: CASSGEGLNTEAFF; CDR3nt: TGTGCCAGCAGTGGTGAAGGGCTGAACACTGAAGCTTTCTTT
j_gene: TRBJ2-5; d_gene: .; len: 16; abundance: .; v_gene: TRBV7-3; CDR3aa: CASSQSGGEVQETQYF; CDR3nt: TGTGCCAGCAGCCAATCCGGAGGGGAGGTACAAGAGACCCAGTACTTC
j_gene: TRBJ1-1; d_gene: .; len: 14; abundance: .; v_gene: TRBV28; CDR3aa: CASSLSGGGTEAFF; CDR3nt: TGTGCCAGCAGTTTATCTGGCGGAGGGACTGAAGCTTTCTTT
j_gene: TRBJ2-3; d_gene: TRBD2; len: 18; abundance: .; v_gene: TRBV11-2; CDR3aa: CASSTGSGRAASTDTQYF; CDR3nt: TGTGCCAGCAGCACAGGTAGCGGGAGAGCGGCTAGCACAGATACGCAGTATTTT
j_gene: TRBJ2-5; d_gene: TRBD1; len: 14; abundance: .; v_gene: TRBV2; CDR3aa: CASLDRGLSETQYF; CDR3nt: TGTGCCAGCCTCGACAGGGGGCTTTCGGAGACCCAGTACTTC
j_gene: TRBJ1-4; d_gene: .; len: 16; abundance: .; v_gene: TRBV7-8; CDR3aa: CASSLNRPTLNEKLFF; CDR3nt: TGTGCCAGCAGCTTAAACCGTCCGACCTTGAATGAAAAACTGTTTTTT
j_gene: TRBJ2-7; d_gene: TRBD1; len: 15; abundance: once; v_gene: TRBV7-9; CDR3aa: CASSLTGLRSYEQYF; CDR3nt: TGTGCCAGCAGCTTGACAGGGTTGAGGTCCTACGAGCAGTACTTC
j_gene: TRBJ1-2; d_gene: .; len: 13; abundance: .; v_gene: TRBV29-1; CDR3aa: CSVGGGLNYGYTF; CDR3nt: TGCAGCGTTGGGGGAGGCCTTAACTATGGCTACACCTTC
j_gene: TRBJ1-2; d_gene: .; len: 13; abundance: many; v_gene: TRBV30; CDR3aa: CAWSVSGGSGYTF; CDR3nt: TGTGCCTGGAGTGTATCGGGGGGTAGTGGCTACACCTTC
j_gene: TRBJ1-6; d_gene: TRBD1; len: 15; abundance: .; v_gene: TRBV19; CDR3aa: CASSWGQGYNSPLHF; CDR3nt: TGTGCCAGTAGCTGGGGACAGGGGTATAATTCACCCCTCCACTTT